What follows are 29 T cell receptor beta chains derived from one specimen sequenced in a study of blood T cell repertoires in COVID-19. TCRdb's table, derived via immunoSEQ multiplex PCR, lists solely in-frame clones and lacks some. The sample consists of roughly 410,000 clones, around nine tenths of them appearing once. Sequencing was performed on peripheral blood. These receptor sequences come from a woman aged 40 to 55 with COVID-19, enrolled during active disease.

CDR3 region: CASSNIQRPNTEAFF. The CDR3 region has the DNA TGCGCCAGCAGCAACATACAGAGACCGAACACTGAAGCTTTCTTT. The rearrangement links TRBV5-1 to TRBJ1-1; no definite D call. Trimming left V 4 bases short and J 1 base short, with 14 bases between. The CDR3 is made up of 15 amino acids. CDR1 is SGHRS and CDR2 is YFSETQ in the germline V gene.

The chain links TRBV7-3 to TRBJ2-1; 9 bases fit TRBD1. The CDR3 covers 15 residues. Germline V CDR1 and CDR2: SGHTA, FQGTGA. The V segment lost 5 bases and the J segment 2 bases; nucleotides outside the gene matches: 4. The CDR3 coding sequence is TGTGCCAGCAGCCGGACAGGGGACACCTACAATGAGCAGTTCTTC. Encoded protein: CASSRTGDTYNEQFF.

This sequence joins TRBV27 and TRBJ1-5, with TRBD1 identical over 8 bases. The V gene's germline CDR1 is MNHEY and CDR2 SMNVEV (reference sequence). The CDR3 has 16 amino acids. The ends lost 6 bases at V and 1 base at J; junction bases unmatched: 8. The CDR3 is CASRHSGGASNQPQHF. DNA for the CDR3: TGTGCCAGCAGGCATTCAGGGGGCGCAAGCAATCAGCCCCAGCATTTT.

V is TRBV1 and J is TRBJ2-5; TRBD2, the table's D call, was not compared with the DNA. TRBV1 constitutes a pseudogene. The CDR3 totals 16 residues. CDR3 DNA sequence: TGCACCAGCAGCCAAGATCCCCTCGTGTTACCCCGGGGGCAGTACTTC. Translating it yields CTSSQDPLVLPRGQYF.

This rearrangement joins TRBV19 to TRBJ1-5; 10 bases fit TRBD1. Germline lookup yields CDR1 LNHDA and CDR2 SQIVND (reference sequence). V shed 1 base, J shed 4 bases, and the junction held 4 bases outside the gene matches. The CDR3 runs 16 residues. The CDR3 DNA is TGTGCCAGTAGTATAGCAAGGGGACAGGGGAATCAGCCCCAGCATTTT. Translation gives CASSIARGQGNQPQHF.

CDR3 nucleotides: TGCGCCAGCAGCCCGATGGGACTAGCGGGGTACAATGAGCAGTTCTTC. Its protein is CASSPMGLAGYNEQFF. The V and J genes are TRBV4-3 and TRBJ2-1; 13 nucleotides agree with TRBD2. Germline-derived CDR1 and CDR2 are LGHNA and YSLEER. The CDR3 loop spans 16 amino acids. V lost 4 bases to trimming and J lost 4 bases; unmatched junction nucleotides: 4.

V gene TRBV5-4 combines with J gene TRBJ2-3; possible D gene TRBD1, 7 bases. The CDR3 has 16 residues. Germline assignment: CDR1 SGHNT and CDR2 YYREEE (reference sequence). The V end was cut by 3 bases, the J end by 2 bases, with 16 bases between. The CDR3 loop is CASSSQTGRLTDTQYF. The DNA of the CDR3 is TGTGCCAGCAGCTCGCAGACAGGGAGGCTCACAGATACGCAGTATTTT.

V is TRBV30 and J is TRBJ1-1; 7 nucleotides agree with TRBD1. V lost 5 bases and J lost 1; bases outside the gene matches: 4. The germline V gene encodes CDR1 GTSNPN and CDR2 SVGIG (reference sequence). The CDR3 runs 13 residues. The CDR3 loop is CAWATGPNTEAFF. The CDR3 region has the DNA TGTGCCTGGGCGACAGGGCCGAACACTGAAGCTTTCTTT.

This chain links TRBV6-5 with TRBJ1-2; no reliable D call. The germline V and J ends were trimmed by 6 bases and 3 bases, with 5 bases remaining between them. The CDR3 has 11 residues. Looked up from germline, CDR1 is MNHEY and CDR2 is SVGAGI. The CDR3: CASRFDYGYTF. The CDR3 DNA reads as TGTGCCAGCAGATTCGACTATGGCTACACCTTC.

The V gene is TRBV25-1, the J gene TRBJ2-3, with 10 bases identical to TRBD2. The CDR3 extends over 17 amino acids. The germline V gene has CDR1 MGHDK and CDR2 SYGVNS. Losses at the gene ends were 3 bases for V and 4 bases for J; bases not matched to a gene: 10. Here the CDR3 DNA reads TGTGCCAGCAGTGATTCTGGACTAGCGGCTACATCAGATACGCAGTATTTT. Its protein product is CASSDSGLAATSDTQYF.

In this sample, this clone turned up once. The J gene is TRBJ2-2, the V gene TRBV14; 10 bases are a match to TRBD2. Germline-derived CDR1 and CDR2 are SGHDN and FVKESK. The length of the CDR3 is 16 residues. V lost 5 bases and J lost 5; bases outside the gene matches: 8. Here the CDR3 DNA reads TGTGCCAGCAGCTCAACGGGACTAGCGAGAACCGGGGAGCTGTTTTTT. It encodes CASSSTGLARTGELFF.

The chain is built from TRBV10-3 and TRBJ1-2, with 9 bases matching TRBD1. The CDR3 loop spans 13 amino acids. Trimming at V came to 7 bases and at J to 4 bases, leaving 4 bases not matched to a gene. In germline, CDR1 is ENHRY, CDR2 SYGVKD. CDR3 in amino acids: CAINPDRGYGYTF. Written as DNA, the CDR3 is TGTGCCATCAATCCGGACAGGGGCTATGGCTACACCTTC.

The V call is TRBV9, the J call TRBJ1-6, with D tentatively TRBD1 (6 bases). Germline-derived CDR1 and CDR2 are SGDLS and YYNGEE. This CDR3 has 17 residues. V dropped 0 bases and J dropped 0 bases, with 10 bases sitting between them. DNA for the CDR3: TGTGCCAGCAGCGTAGATGACAGGAGCTCCTATAATTCACCCCTCCACTTT. Translating it yields CASSVDDRSSYNSPLHF.

Turning to this clone: Within the sample, other DNA sequences also encode this same CDR3. This sequence joins TRBV19 and TRBJ1-5; 8 bases line up with TRBD1. J gave up 2 bases and V 5 bases, and 2 bases lay outside the gene matches. The CDR3 runs 14 residues. Germline V gene lookup returns CDR1 LNHDA and CDR2 SQIVND (reference sequence). CDR3 in DNA: TGTGCCAGTAGTGAACAGGGGGGCAATCAGCCCCAGCATTTT. Amino acid sequence: CASSEQGGNQPQHF.

The chain employs TRBV2 and TRBJ2-2; 12 positions match TRBD2. The CDR3 totals 18 residues. Trimming took 2 bases from V and 6 from J; bases not matched to a gene: 10. CDR1 is SNHLY and CDR2 is FYNNEI in the germline V gene. The CDR3 loop reads CASSETRPSGGAPGELFF. For the CDR3, the DNA is TGTGCCAGCAGTGAAACCCGCCCTAGCGGGGGGGCCCCCGGGGAGCTGTTTTTT.

This chain connects TRBV20-1 to TRBJ2-1; D not resolved. From germline, CDR1 is DFQATT and CDR2 SNEGSKA (reference sequence). This CDR3 has 11 residues. The V end lost 6 bases, the J end lost 6 bases, and 9 bases lay between the germline ends. The CDR3 loop is CSARVVNEQFF. CDR3 nucleotide sequence: TGCAGTGCCCGCGTGGTCAATGAGCAGTTCTTC.

The chain combines TRBV7-9 with TRBJ2-1; 8 nucleotides agree with TRBD2. The CDR3 sequence is 15 residues long. The V segment lost 4 bases and the J segment 10 bases; nucleotides outside the gene matches: 12. From germline, CDR1 is SEHNR and CDR2 FQNEAQ (reference sequence). The CDR3 protein is CASSSLVSGIGEQFF. The CDR3 nucleotides are TGTGCCAGCAGCTCTCTTGTTAGCGGGATCGGCGAGCAGTTCTTC.

This sequence joins TRBV15 and TRBJ2-5, with D possibly matching TRBD2 (6 bases). This CDR3 comprises 16 residues. V was cut by 0 bases and J by 4 bases, with 15 bases left in between. Germline V gene sequence: CDR1 LNHNV, CDR2 YYDKDF (reference sequence). The chain's CDR3 is CATSRELGWRAETQYF. The DNA of the CDR3 is TGTGCCACCAGCAGAGAGCTAGGGTGGAGGGCAGAGACCCAGTACTTC.

This clone was counted between two and nine times. This rearrangement joins TRBV23-1 to TRBJ1-1; 9 nucleotides agree with TRBD1. TRBV23-1 is an open reading frame, and its role is uncertain. Losses at the gene ends were 5 bases for V and 9 bases for J; bases not matched to a gene: 13. The CDR3 extends over 15 amino acids. This chain's CDR3 is CASSSSGQGLDKAFF. The CDR3 DNA follows: TGCGCCAGCAGTTCCTCGGGACAGGGTCTGGATAAAGCTTTCTTT.

This clone was picked up one time. V usage is TRBV7-8 and J usage is TRBJ1-2; D call uncertain. The CDR3 contains 14 residues. The germline CDR1 and CDR2 sequences are SGHVS and FQNEAQ. The ends were cut back, 5 bases at V and 7 bases at J, with 17 bases in the middle. CDR3 sequence: CASSPRREGGGYTF. The CDR3, as DNA: TGTGCCAGCAGCCCCCGCCGGGAGGGTGGTGGCTACACCTTC.

The rearrangement uses TRBV28 and TRBJ1-4, with D possibly being TRBD1 (5 bases). The CDR3 has 13 residues. Trimming removed 10 bases at V and 12 bases at J, with 21 bases between. The V gene's germline CDR1 is MDHEN and CDR2 SYDVKM. In nucleotides, the CDR3 is TGTGCCACCCGCCCCCACGGGGGGGGTCAACTGTTTTTT. Translated: CATRPHGGGQLFF.

This clone was picked up a small number of times. The rearrangement joins TRBV18 to TRBJ2-1; no firm D call. There are 12 residues in the CDR3. Trimming removed 5 bases from V and 9 bases from J, with 11 bases in between. Germline lookup yields CDR1 KGHSH and CDR2 LQKENI. The DNA of the CDR3 is TGTGCCAGCTCATCTCTCCTCGGTGAGCAGTTCTTC. Translated, it gives CASSSLLGEQFF.

CDR3 sequence reads: CASSVGPLSGNTEAFF. For the CDR3, the DNA is TGTGCCAGCAGCGTAGGGCCACTCAGCGGGAACACTGAAGCTTTCTTT. The chain is built from TRBV9 and TRBJ1-1; D not resolved. CDR1 and CDR2 (germline): SGDLS, YYNGEE. CDR3 length: 16 residues. V lost 0 bases to trimming and J lost 1 base, with 13 bases between them.

This chain joins TRBV3-1 (or the pseudogene TRBV3-2) and TRBJ2-1, with 10 bases matching TRBD2. CDR3 length: 16 amino acids. V lost 6 bases to trimming and J lost 0 bases; unmatched junction nucleotides: 5. The V gene's germline CDR1 is LGHDT and CDR2 YNNKEL (reference sequence). The CDR3 sequence is CASSRLAGPSYNEQFF. In DNA form, the CDR3 reads TGTGCCAGCAGTCGACTAGCGGGTCCCTCCTACAATGAGCAGTTCTTC.

V gene TRBV6-2 or TRBV6-3 combines with J gene TRBJ2-7; possibly TRBD1 for D (5 bases). With 2 bases removed from V and 2 bases from J, the gap between germline ends came to 7 bases. The CDR3 length is 13 residues. The germline V gene encodes CDR1 MNHEY and CDR2 SVGEGT. The chain's CDR3 is CASSYDRTYEQYF. CDR3 DNA sequence: TGTGCCAGCAGTTACGACAGAACCTACGAGCAGTACTTC.

The chain links TRBV7-3 to TRBJ2-1; 11 bases align to TRBD2. The junction had 6 bases not matched to a gene; V was cut back by 3 bases and J by 8 bases. The CDR3 extends over 15 amino acids. CDR1 is SGHTA and CDR2 is FQGTGA in the germline V gene. The CDR3 nucleotides read TGTGCCAGCAGCTTTCGACTAGCGGGGAAGCATGAGCAGTTCTTC. Residues: CASSFRLAGKHEQFF.

The chain uses TRBV6-6 and TRBJ1-4; 7 positions match TRBD1. V lost 5 bases and J lost 5; bases outside the gene matches: 8. The germline V gene has CDR1 MNHNY and CDR2 SVGAGI (reference sequence). CDR3 length: 15 residues. This CDR3 reads CASSKPRDSNEKLFF. CDR3 bases: TGTGCCAGCAGTAAACCCCGGGACAGCAATGAAAAACTGTTTTTT.

The V gene is TRBV6-2 or TRBV6-3, the J gene TRBJ1-6; 10 bases are shared with TRBD1. This CDR3 is built from 14 residues. CDR1 is MNHEY and CDR2 is SVGEGT in the germline V gene. V lost 2 bases and J lost 9; bases outside the gene matches: 1. CDR3 sequence (DNA): TGTGCCAGCAGTTACGACAGGGGGCGTTCACCCCTCCACTTT. Amino acids: CASSYDRGRSPLHF.

The chain has TRBV7-6 and TRBJ1-2; 10 nucleotides align to TRBD1. J gave up 3 bases and V 4 bases, and 11 bases lay outside the gene matches. Germline values: CDR1 SGHVS, CDR2 FNYEAQ. This CDR3 is built from 17 residues. The CDR3, as DNA: TGTGCCAGCAGCTCTAGTCCAGGACAGGGGGAGGACTATGGCTACACCTTC. Translating it yields CASSSSPGQGEDYGYTF.